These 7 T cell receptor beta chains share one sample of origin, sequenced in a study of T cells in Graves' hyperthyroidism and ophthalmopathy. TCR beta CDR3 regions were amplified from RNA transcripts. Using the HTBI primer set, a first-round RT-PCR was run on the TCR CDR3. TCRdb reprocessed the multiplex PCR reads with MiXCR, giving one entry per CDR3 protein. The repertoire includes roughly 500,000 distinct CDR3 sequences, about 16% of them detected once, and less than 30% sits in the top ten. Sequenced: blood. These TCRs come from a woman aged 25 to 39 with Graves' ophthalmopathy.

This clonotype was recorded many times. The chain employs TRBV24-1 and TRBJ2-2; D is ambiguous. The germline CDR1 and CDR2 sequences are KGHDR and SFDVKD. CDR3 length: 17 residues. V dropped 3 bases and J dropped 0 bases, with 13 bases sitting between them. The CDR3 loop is CATSDEVGRTNTGELFF. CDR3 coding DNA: TGTGCCACCAGTGATGAAGTGGGAAGAACGAACACCGGGGAGCTGTTTTTT.

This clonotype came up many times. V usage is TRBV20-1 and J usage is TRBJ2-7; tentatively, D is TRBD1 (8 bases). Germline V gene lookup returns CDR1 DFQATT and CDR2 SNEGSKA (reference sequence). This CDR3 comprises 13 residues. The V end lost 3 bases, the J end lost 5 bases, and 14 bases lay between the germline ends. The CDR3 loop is CSARTGEGHEQYF. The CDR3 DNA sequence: TGCAGTGCTAGGACAGGGGAGGGCCACGAGCAGTACTTC.

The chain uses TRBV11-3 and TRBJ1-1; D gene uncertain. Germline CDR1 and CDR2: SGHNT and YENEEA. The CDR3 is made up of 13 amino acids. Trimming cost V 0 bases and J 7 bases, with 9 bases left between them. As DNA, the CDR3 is TGTGCCAGCAGCTTAGACGATGGAGGTGAAGCTTTCTTT. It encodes CASSLDDGGEAFF.

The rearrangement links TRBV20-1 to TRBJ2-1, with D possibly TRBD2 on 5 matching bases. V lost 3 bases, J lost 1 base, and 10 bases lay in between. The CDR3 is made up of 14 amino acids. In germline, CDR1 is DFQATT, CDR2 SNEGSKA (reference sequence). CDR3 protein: CSASKAASYNEQFF. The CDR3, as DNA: TGCAGTGCTAGTAAAGCGGCTTCCTACAATGAGCAGTTCTTC.

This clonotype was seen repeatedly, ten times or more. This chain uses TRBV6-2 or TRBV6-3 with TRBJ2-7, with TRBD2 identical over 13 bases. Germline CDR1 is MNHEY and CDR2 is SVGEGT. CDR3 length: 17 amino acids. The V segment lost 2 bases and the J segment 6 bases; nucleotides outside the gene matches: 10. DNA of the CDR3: TGTGCCAGCAGTTACCCGACGACTAGCGGGAGGTTTGGCGAGCAGTACTTC. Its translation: CASSYPTTSGRFGEQYF.

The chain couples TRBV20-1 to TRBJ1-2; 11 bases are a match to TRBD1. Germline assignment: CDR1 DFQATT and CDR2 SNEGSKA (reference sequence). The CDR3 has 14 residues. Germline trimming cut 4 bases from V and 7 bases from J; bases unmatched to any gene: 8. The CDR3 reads CSAKTGQGDGGYTF. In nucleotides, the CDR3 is TGCAGTGCTAAGACGGGACAGGGGGATGGTGGCTACACCTTC.

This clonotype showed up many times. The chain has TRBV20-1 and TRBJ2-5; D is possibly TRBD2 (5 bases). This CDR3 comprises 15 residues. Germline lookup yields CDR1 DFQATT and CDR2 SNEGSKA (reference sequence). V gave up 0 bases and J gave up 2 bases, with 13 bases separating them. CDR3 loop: CSARDRRLLQETQYF. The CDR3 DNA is TGCAGTGCTAGAGACAGAAGACTACTACAAGAGACCCAGTACTTC.